This TCR beta chain was identified in a study of blood T cell repertoires in COVID-19. The wider study: T cells, B-cell-depleted T cells, or PBMCs supplied cDNA or gDNA.

CDR3 length equals 14 residues. Trimming took 6 bases from V and 3 from J, leaving 15 bases between them. Germline V gene sequence: CDR1 SEHNR, CDR2 FQNEAQ (reference sequence). How the authors handled the data: Reference gene primers were amplified, and this amplification served to estimate nucleated cell counts. Repertoires were generated with immunoSEQ multiplex PCR, while TCRdb's copy carries only in-frame clones and drops some. Clone size and V and J calls were adopted from that table, with D and trimming inferred from the DNA. The profile shows about 90,000 clones, more than 70% of them singletons.

The sample consisted of peripheral blood. This TCR derives from a human donor in a cohort sampled during active COVID-19. The genes are TRBV7-9 and TRBJ2-7, with a possible D match to TRBD2 (6 bases). The DNA for the CDR3 is TGTGCCAGCAGTTTTGCGGGAATGGGCTACGAGCAGTACTTC. The encoded protein is CASSFAGMGYEQYF.